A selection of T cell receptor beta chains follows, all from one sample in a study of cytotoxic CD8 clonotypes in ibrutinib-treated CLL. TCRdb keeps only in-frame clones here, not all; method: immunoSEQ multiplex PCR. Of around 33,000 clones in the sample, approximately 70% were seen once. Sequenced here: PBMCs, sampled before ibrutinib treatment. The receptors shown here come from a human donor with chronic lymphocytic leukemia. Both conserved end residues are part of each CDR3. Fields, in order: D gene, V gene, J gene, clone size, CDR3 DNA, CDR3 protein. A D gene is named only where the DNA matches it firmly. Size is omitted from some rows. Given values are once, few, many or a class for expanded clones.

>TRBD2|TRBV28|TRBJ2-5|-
TGTGCCAGCAGTTTATACGCGGGAGTGGGTCAAGAGACCCAGTACTTC
CASSLYAGVGQETQYF
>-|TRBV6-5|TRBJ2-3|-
TGTGCCAGCAGTTACCGTGGGACCTCAGGGGATACGCAGTATTTT
CASSYRGTSGDTQYF
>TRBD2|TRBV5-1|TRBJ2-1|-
TGCGCCAGCAGCATGGGACTAGCGGGAGCAGGGAATGAGCAGTTCTTC
CASSMGLAGAGNEQFF
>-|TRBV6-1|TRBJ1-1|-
TGTGCCAGCAGTGGGGAGACGGGGAACACTGAAGCTTTCTTT
CASSGETGNTEAFF
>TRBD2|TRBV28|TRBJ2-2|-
TGTGCCAGCAGACCGGGACTACAGAACACCGGGGAGCTGTTTTTT
CASRPGLQNTGELFF
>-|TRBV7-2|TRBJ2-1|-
TGTGCCAGCAGCTTAGATACGCGATTGAATGAGCAGTTCTTC
CASSLDTRLNEQFF
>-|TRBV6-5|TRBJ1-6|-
TGTGCCAGCAGTTACGCCTCCGGGGGGGCGAATTCACCCCTCCACTTT
CASSYASGGANSPLHF
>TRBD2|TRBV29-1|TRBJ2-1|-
TGCAGCGCCCTTAGCGGGAGAACCTACAATGAGCAGTTCTTC
CSALSGRTYNEQFF
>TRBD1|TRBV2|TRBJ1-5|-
TGTGCCAGCAGTGAAGCGACAGGGGATCAGCCCCAGCATTTT
CASSEATGDQPQHF
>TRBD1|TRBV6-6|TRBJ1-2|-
TGTGCCAGCAAAACAGCCTACAGGGGGTTAGGGGGCTACACCTTC
CASKTAYRGLGGYTF
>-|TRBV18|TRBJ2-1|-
TGTGCCAGCTCACCACCGCAGCGCGGGTCCTACAATGAGCAGTTCTTC
CASSPPQRGSYNEQFF
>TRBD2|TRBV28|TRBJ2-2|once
TGTGCCAGCAACCTGATAAGACTAGCGGGATTTCCCGGGGAGCTGTTTTTT
CASNLIRLAGFPGELFF
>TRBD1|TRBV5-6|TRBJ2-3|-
TGTGCCAGCAGTTCTCCGGGACAGGGTATTTCAGATACGCAGTATTTT
CASSSPGQGISDTQYF
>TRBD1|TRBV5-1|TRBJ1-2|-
TGCGCCAGCAGCTTGGGGGCTGACAGGGCTGGCTACACCTTC
CASSLGADRAGYTF
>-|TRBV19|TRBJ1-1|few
TGTGCCAGTAGCGGTAGCACTGAAGCTTTCTTT
CASSGSTEAFF
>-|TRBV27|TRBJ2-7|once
TGTGCCAGCAGTTTACACGGATACTACGAGCAGTACTTC
CASSLHGYYEQYF
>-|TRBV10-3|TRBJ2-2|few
TGTGCCATCAGAACAGGACCTACGAACACCGGGGAGCTGTTTTTT
CAIRTGPTNTGELFF
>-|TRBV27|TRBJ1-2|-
TGTGCCAGCAGTCGGAACCGGGACGCCTCAAACTATGGCTACACCTTC
CASSRNRDASNYGYTF
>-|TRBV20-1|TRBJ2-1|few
TGCAGTGCTAGAGTGAACAATGAGCAGTTCTTC
CSARVNNEQFF
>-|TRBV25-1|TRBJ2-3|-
TGTGCCAGCAGTGGGGATTTGGATACGCAGTATTTT
CASSGDLDTQYF
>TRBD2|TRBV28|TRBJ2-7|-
TGTGCCAGCAGGCCCCGACTAGCATACTCCTACGAGCAGTACTTC
CASRPRLAYSYEQYF
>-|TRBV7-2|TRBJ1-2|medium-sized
TGTGCCAGCAGCTTAGACTTAGGGTCACCGTGGAACTATGGCTACACCTTC
CASSLDLGSPWNYGYTF
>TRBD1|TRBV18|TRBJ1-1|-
TGTGCCAGCTCAGGAGGACAGGGCCGGGAAGCTTTCTTT
CASSGGQGREAFF
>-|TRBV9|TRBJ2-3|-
TGTGCCAGCAGCGTAGCAAGGACATCCCTATCAGATACGCAGTATTTT
CASSVARTSLSDTQYF
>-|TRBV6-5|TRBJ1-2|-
TGTGCCAGCAGACTAACAACAGGGCACTATGGCTACACCTTC
CASRLTTGHYGYTF
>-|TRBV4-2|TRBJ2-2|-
TGTGCCAGCAGCCAAGATGTAGGCGGGGCGAACACCGGGGAGCTGTTTTTT
CASSQDVGGANTGELFF